These T cell receptor beta chains were read from a single sample in a study of cytomegalovirus exposure and HLA in healthy donors. Data came from immunoSEQ multiplex PCR; TCRdb stores just in-frame clones and leaves some out. The top ten clones hold around 1% of a sample with 150,000 to 200,000 clones, around 77% of them seen once. Sequenced: PBMCs. These receptors were obtained from a woman in her thirties or forties in good health and CMV-seronegative. Each CDR3 is given without its conserved first and last residue. The order of the fields is CDR3 protein, V gene.

SVRGSTGDRYGYT	TRBV29-1
ASSVNRGETQY	TRBV2
ASSLGQGEYGYT	TRBV7-8
ASSRTAPFSGANVLT	TRBV5-5
ASSYLGDPREQF	TRBV6-5
ASTSTGGWTEAF	TRBV28
ASSEFSGGLRGNTIY	TRBV6-1
ATSRDSGSYNEQF	TRBV15
ASSFPPYEQY	TRBV5-4
ASSGSIYNEQF	TRBV19
AISDYDSYEQY	TRBV10-3
ASRSGTGRAYGYT	TRBV2
ASSLVGGEKLF	TRBV5-6
ASSPWARASYEQY	TRBV7-6
ASSNPGGQGPH	TRBV6-6
ASSALTGPQETQY	TRBV6-1
SVEEGNGNYGYT	TRBV29-1
ASSRTERGYEQY	TRBV7-9
ASSFGSGRGETQY	TRBV7-6
ASRLGGASTYEQY	TRBV14